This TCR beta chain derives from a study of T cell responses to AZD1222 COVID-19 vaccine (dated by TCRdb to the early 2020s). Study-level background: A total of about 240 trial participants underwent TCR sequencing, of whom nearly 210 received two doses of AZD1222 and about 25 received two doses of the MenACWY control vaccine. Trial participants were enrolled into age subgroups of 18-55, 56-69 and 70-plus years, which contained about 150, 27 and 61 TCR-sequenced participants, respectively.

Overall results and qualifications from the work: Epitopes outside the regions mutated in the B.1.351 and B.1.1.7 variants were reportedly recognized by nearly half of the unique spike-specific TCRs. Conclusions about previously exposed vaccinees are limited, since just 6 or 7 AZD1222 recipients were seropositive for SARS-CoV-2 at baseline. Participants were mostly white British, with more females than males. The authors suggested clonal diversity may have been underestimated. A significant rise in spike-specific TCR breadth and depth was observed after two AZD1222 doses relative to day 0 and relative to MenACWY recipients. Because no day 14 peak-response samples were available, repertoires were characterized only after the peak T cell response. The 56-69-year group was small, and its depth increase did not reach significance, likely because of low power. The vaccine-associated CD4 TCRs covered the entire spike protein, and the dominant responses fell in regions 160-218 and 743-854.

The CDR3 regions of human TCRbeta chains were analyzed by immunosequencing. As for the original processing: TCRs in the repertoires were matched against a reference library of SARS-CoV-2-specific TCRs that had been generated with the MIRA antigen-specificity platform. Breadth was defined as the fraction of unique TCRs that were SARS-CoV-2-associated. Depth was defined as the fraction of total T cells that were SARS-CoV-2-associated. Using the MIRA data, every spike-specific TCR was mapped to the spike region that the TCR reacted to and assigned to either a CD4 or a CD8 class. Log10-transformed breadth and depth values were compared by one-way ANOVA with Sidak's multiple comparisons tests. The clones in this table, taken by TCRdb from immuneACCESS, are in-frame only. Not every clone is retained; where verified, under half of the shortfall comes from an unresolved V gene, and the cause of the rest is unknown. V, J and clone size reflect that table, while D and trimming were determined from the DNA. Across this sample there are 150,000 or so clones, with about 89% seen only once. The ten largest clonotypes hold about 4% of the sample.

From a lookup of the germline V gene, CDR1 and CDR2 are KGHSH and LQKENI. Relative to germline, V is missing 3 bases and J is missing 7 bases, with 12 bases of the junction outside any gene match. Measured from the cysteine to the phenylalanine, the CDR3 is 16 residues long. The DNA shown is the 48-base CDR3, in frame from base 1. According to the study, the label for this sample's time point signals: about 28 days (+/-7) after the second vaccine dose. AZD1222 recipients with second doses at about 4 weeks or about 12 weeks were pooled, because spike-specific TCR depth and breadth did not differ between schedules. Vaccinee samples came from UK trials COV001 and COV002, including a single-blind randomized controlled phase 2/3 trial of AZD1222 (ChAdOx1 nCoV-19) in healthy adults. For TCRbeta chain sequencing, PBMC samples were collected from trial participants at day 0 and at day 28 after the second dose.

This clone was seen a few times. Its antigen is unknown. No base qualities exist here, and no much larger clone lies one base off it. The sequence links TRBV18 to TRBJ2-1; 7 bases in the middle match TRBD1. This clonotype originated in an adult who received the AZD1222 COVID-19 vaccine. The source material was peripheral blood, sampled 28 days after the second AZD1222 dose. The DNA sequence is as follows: TGTGCCAGCTCACCTGATGTTGAAGGGGGCGGGAATGAGCAGTTCTTC. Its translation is CASSPDVEGGGNEQFF.